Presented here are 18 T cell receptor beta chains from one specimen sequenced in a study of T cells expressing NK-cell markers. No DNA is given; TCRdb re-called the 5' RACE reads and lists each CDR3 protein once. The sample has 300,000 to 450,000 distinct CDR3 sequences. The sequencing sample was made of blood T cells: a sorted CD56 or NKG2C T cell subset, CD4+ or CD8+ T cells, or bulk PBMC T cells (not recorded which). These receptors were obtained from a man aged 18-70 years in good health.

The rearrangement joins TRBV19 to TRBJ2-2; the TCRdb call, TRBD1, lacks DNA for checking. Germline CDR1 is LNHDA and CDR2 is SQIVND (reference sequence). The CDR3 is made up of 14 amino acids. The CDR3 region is CASRSGANTGELFF. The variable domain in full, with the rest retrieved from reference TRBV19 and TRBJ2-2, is DGGITQSPKYLFRKEGQNVTLSCEQNLNHDAMYWYRQDPGQGLRLIYYSQIVNDFQKGDIAEGYSVSREKKESFPLTVTSAQKNPTAFYLCASRSGANTGELFFGEGSRLTVL.

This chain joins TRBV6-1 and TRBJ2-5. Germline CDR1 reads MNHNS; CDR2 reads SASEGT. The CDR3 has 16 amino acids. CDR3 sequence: CASSDRGSAVQETQYF.

CDR3 residues: CSATRSQVAGNQPQHF. The chain employs TRBV20-1 and TRBJ1-5; the TCRdb D gene call, TRBD1, has no DNA to confirm it. The CDR3 extends over 16 amino acids. CDR1 is DFQATT and CDR2 is SNEGSKA in the germline V gene (reference sequence).

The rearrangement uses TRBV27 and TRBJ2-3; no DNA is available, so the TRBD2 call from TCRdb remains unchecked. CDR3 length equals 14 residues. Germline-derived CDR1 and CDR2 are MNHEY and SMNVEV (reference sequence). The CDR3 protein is CASLGLGGGDTQYF.

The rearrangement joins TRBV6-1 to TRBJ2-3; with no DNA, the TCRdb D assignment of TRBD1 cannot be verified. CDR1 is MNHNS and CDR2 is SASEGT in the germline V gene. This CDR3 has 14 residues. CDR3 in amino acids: CASTEAGARDTQYF.

This chain's CDR3 is CTSPSGGLYNEQFF. The rearrangement joins TRBV1 to TRBJ2-1; TCRdb gives TRBD1 as the D gene, but with no DNA this cannot be confirmed. TRBV1 is classified as a pseudogene. CDR3 length: 14 amino acids.

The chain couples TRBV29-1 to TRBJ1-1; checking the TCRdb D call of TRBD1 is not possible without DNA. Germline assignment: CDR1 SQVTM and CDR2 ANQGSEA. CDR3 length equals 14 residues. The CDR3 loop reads CSVHRARSNTEAFF. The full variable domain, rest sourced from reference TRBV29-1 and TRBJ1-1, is SAVISQKPSRDICQRGTSLTIQCQVDSQVTMMFWYRQQPGQSLTLIATANQGSEATYESGFVIDKFPISRPNLTFSTLTVSNMSPEDSSIYLCSVHRARSNTEAFFGQGTRLTVV.

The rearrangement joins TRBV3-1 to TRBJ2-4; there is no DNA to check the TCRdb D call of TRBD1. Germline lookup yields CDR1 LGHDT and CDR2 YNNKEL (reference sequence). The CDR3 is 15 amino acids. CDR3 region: CASSREIQGGDIQYF.

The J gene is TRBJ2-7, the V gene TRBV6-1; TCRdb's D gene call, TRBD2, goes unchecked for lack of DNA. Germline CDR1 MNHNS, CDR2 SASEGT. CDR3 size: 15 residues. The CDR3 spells CASSVQPAWAYEQYF.

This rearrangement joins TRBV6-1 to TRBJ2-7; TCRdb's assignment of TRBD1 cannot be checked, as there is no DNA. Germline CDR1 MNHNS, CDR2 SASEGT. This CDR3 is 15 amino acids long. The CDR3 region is CASSKDRRSSYEQYF.

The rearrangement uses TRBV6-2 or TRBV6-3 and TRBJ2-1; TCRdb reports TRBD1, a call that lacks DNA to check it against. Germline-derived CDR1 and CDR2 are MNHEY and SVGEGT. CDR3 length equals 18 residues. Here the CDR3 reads CASSPSLKRGRTYNEQFF.

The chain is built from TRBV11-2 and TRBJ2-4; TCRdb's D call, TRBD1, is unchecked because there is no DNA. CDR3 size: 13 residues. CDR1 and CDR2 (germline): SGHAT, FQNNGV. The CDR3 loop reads CASILTGSNIQYF.

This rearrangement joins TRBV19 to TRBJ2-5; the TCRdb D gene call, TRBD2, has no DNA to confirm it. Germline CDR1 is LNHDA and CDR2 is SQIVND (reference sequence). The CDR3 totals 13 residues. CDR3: CASRRGGAETQYF.

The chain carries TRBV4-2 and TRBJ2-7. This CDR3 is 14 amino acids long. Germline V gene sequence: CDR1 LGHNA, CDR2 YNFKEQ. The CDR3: CASSRTDSSYEQYF.

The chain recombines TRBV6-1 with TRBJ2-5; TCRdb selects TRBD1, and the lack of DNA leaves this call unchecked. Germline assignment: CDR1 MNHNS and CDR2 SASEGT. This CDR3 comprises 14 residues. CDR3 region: CASKSGVQKETQYF.

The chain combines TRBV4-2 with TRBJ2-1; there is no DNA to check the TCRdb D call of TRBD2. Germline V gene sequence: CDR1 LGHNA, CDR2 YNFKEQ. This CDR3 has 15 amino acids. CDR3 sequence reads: CASSQDASRAGEQFF.

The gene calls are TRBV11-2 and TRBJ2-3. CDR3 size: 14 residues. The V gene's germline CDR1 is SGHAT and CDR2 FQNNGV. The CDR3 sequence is CASSQRPTRDTQYF.

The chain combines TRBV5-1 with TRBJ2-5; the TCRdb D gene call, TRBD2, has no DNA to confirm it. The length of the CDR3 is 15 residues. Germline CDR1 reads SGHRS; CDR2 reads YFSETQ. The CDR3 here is CASSLDGTRLETQYF. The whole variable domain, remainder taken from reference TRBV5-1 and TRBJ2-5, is KAGVTQTPRYLIKTRGQQVTLSCSPISGHRSVSWYQQTPGQGLQFLFEYFSETQRNKGNFPGRFSGRQFSNSRSEMNVSTLELGDSALYLCASSLDGTRLETQYFGPGTRLLVL.